The entry that follows covers one T cell receptor beta chain sequence. No cognate antigen has been identified for it. It has no much larger one-base neighbor in the sample; base qualities were not kept. Patients with ophthalmopathy had moderately to severely active disease, with a Clinical Activity Score of 3 or more, a NOSPECS grade of 4 or more, and a disease duration of less than 3 months. Patients with other autoimmune diseases, uncontrolled infections, pregnancy or lactation were excluded. Diagnosis was based on clinical symptoms, serum thyroxine, TRAb, thyroid ultrasound and orbital computed tomography. Ficoll-Paque density gradient centrifugation was used to isolate PBMCs from about 10 ml of fresh peripheral blood. Trizol reagent was used to extract the total RNA, and its quality was then checked on an Agilent 2100 Bioanalyzer. The data stem from a study of Graves' ophthalmopathy and Graves' hyperthyroidism (dated by TCRdb to between 2018 and 2020). In terms of the full investigation: Peripheral blood samples were taken at the time of initial diagnosis, before any treatment was given. TCR beta repertoire signatures were used to distinguish Graves' ophthalmopathy from Graves' hyperthyroidism and to predict progression to ophthalmopathy. In total, around 140 blood samples were TCR-sequenced: 40 to 45 ophthalmopathy, some 75 hyperthyroidism and approximately 17 hyperthyroidism-to-ophthalmopathy patients. To explore V-J signatures distinguishing ophthalmopathy from hyperthyroidism, a discovery set of under 110 patients (more than 40 ophthalmopathy, some 55 stable hyperthyroidism) was enrolled. An independent validation cohort was composed of about 20 hyperthyroidism patients and more than 15 patients who later progressed from hyperthyroidism to ophthalmopathy. In more than five hyperthyroidism patients, T-cell repertoires of thyroid tissue and blood were compared. Following sampling, methimazole starting at 30 mg daily was administered to hyperthyroidism patients, and high-dose intravenous methylprednisolone was administered to ophthalmopathy patients.

The CDR3 has 14 amino acids, counting the end cysteine and phenylalanine. Solely the CDR3 DNA is kept, with 42 bases framed from the first base. Unmatched junction bases come to 6, with V trimmed by 3 bases and J by 5 bases. For repertoire sequencing, the TCR beta CDR3 regions were amplified from RNA transcripts. The first round of RT-PCR was done with HTBI primers and the Qiagen OneStep RT-PCR kit, and was followed by a second round of multiplex PCR, then size selection and purification. Sequencing of the libraries was carried out on an Illumina HiSeq2000 in paired-end mode with 100 bp reads. In the source study's methods: SOAPnuke was used to process the reads, removing any read that contained adapters or uncalled bases, had a mean Phred below 15, or lacked an exact match to the constant primer or identifier. COPE v1.2.5 was used to merge high-quality paired reads. Unique nucleotide sequences were defined as clonotypes and aligned to IMGT TRB V, D and J references using MiTCR v1.1. The analysis was limited to V-J combinations with a frequency above 0.0001, which together covered 99.2% of repertoires. For each V-J combination, a TCR clonal expansion and chaos score was defined as the ratio of F50 clonal expansion to chaos observed in the TCRdist matrix. Welch's t-statistics and random forest were used to narrow the features down to around twelve V-J combinations, which were then fed into a naive Bayes classifier. The Morisita-Horn index was used to measure how similar the thyroid and blood repertoires were. TCRdb trimmed the raw reads at Q25, called clones with MiXCR and kept productive beta chains. Rows are combined by CDR3 protein, so each entry shows the most common genes and DNA. It is TCRdb's table, rather than the study itself, that gives the V and J calls and clone size. The sample includes about 240,000 distinct CDR3 sequences, with 45% observed a single time. The ten biggest clones cover roughly 50% of the sample.

Points the paper makes about the study in general: Most expanded thyroid clonotypes with a frequency above 0.001 also appeared in blood, which suggests that blood repertoires may reflect the immune response in the thyroid. In validation, the model predicted ophthalmopathy progression with 55% to 71% sensitivity and about 73% specificity; about a dozen predicted patients were CT-confirmed with GO in a median of about 7.1 months. In cross-validation, the 13-signature model distinguished ophthalmopathy from stable hyperthyroidism with nearly 90% sensitivity and around 83% specificity, while in the test set the corresponding values were roughly 80% and 75%. No statistical method was used to set the sample size in advance, and the investigators knew which group each participant was assigned to.

The chain links TRBV12-3 or TRBV12-4 with TRBJ1-1, with 7 central nucleotides matching TRBD1. Material for sequencing was peripheral blood. This TCR was recovered from an adult man with Graves' ophthalmopathy. The CDR3 reads as follows: CASSLAQGSTEAFF. The nucleotides are TGTGCCAGCAGTTTGGCACAGGGGTCTACTGAAGCTTTCTTT.